The source of this T cell receptor beta chain is a study of naive and memory T cell subsets. TCR cDNA received a 3' ligated oligonucleotide that carried a UMI. The SP2 primer and nested alpha and beta constant region primers amplified ligated cDNA in four rounds. Alpha and beta constant region primers primed reverse transcription for blood and skin samples. TCRdb fed the 5' RACE reads into MiXCR, producing one record per CDR3 protein. Of about 62,000 distinct CDR3 sequences detected, 8% to 9% appear once; the ten largest clones hold 15% to 20%. The CDR3 length is 14 residues. V shed 5 bases, J shed 2 bases, and the junction held 4 bases outside the gene matches. Looked up from germline, CDR1 is MGHDK and CDR2 is SYGVNS. A note on this clonotype: Its specificity is not known.

General study findings and limits: This RNA-based method may be sensitive to activation-related transcript changes.

This receptor was taken from a female donor in good health. This rearrangement joins TRBV25-1 to TRBJ2-3, with 7 positions matching TRBD2. The CDR3 DNA reads as TGTGCCAGCAGTAGATGGGACTACACAGATACGCAGTATTTT. Its translation is CASSRWDYTDTQYF.